The source of this TCR beta chain is a study of Graves' ophthalmopathy and Graves' hyperthyroidism. Study-wide background: Samples of peripheral blood were obtained at initial diagnosis, prior to treatment of any kind.

This CDR3 spans 15 amino acids. Germline V lookup: CDR1 LNHDA, CDR2 SQIVND (reference sequence). The J segment lost 1 base and the V segment lost 3 bases, leaving 2 bases of the junction unmatched. Transcripts of RNA were the source for amplifying TCR beta CDR3 regions. After a first-round RT-PCR with HTBI primers, a second-round multiplex PCR was run. Via MiXCR, TCRdb re-called the multiplex PCR reads, giving one row per CDR3 protein. Altogether 650,000 to 900,000 distinct CDR3 sequences are present, roughly 40% being singletons, with the ten largest covering roughly 46%. With a duration under 3 months, ophthalmopathy in the donors showed moderate-to-severe activity, CAS ≥3 and NOSPECS ≥4. This clonotype showed up many times.

V and J are TRBV19 and TRBJ1-5; 8 bases align to TRBD1. Sequencing used peripheral blood. This clonotype was sampled from an adult man with Graves' ophthalmopathy. CDR3 amino acids: CASSMGQASNQPQHF. In DNA, the CDR3 is TGTGCCAGTAGTATGGGACAGGCGAGCAATCAGCCCCAGCATTTT. The full variable domain, in which reference TRBV19 and TRBJ1-5 provide the parts outside the CDR3, is DGGITQSPKYLFRKEGQNVTLSCEQNLNHDAMYWYRQDPGQGLRLIYYSQIVNDFQKGDIAEGYSVSREKKESFPLTVTSAQKNPTAFYLCASSMGQASNQPQHFGDGTRLSIL.